This T cell receptor (beta chain) is from a study of T cell repertoires in cytomegalovirus infection. Study in general: Indications of both CMV infection and matching HLA type were provided by public TCR beta signatures.

This CDR3 is 12 amino acids long. Trimming cost V 4 bases and J 4 bases, with 8 bases left between them. The germline V gene has CDR1 DFQATT and CDR2 SNEGSKA (reference sequence). This clonotype was observed a few times. Its antigen is unidentified. Each CDR3 protein gets one entry after TCRdb re-called the reads with MiXCR. This table has 46,000 or so distinct CDR3 sequences, 20% appearing once. General study results and limits: Frequencies of public TCR beta families were cumulated, and this identified carriers of CMV plus the relevant HLA. Clonotypes of TCR beta that were HLA-C-restricted and CMV-specific dominated the ex vivo response.

This clonotype was obtained from a human donor in good health (CMV status not recorded). Some clones in this sample may be carry-over from other donors' samples. The V call is TRBV20-1, the J call TRBJ1-3, with D unresolved. Sample: PBMCs, sequenced either directly or after in vitro stimulation (not recorded which). The DNA of the CDR3 is TGCAGTGCTATTGCGGCAGGAAACACCATATATTTT. Residues: CSAIAAGNTIYF.